This TCR beta chain is from a study of T-cell memory formation after mild COVID-19. Overall study results and limits: That cross-reactive memory joined was suggested by some responding clones appearing in pre-infection memory.

This CDR3 is 12 amino acids long. Germline values: CDR1 MGHDK, CDR2 SYGVNS. V lost 3 bases, J lost 9 bases, and 11 bases lay in between. TCRdb itself ran the 5' RACE reads through MiXCR, one entry per CDR3 protein. The table lists 450,000 or so distinct CDR3 sequences, approximately 25% of them singletons. This clonotype was detected ten times or more. Its antigen is unknown. The receptor was isolated from an adult woman who had mild COVID-19 (a few samples of this study predate the infection). Cell type and time point are not known. J is TRBJ1-1 and V is TRBV25-1; D uncertain. What was sequenced was PBMCs or a T cell subset sorted from them (not recorded which). The CDR3 nucleotides are TGTGCCAGCAGTGATGCGGAACTTAAAGCTTTCTTT. It encodes CASSDAELKAFF.